The 14 T cell receptor beta chains below come from one sample, sequenced in a study of radiotherapy plus CTLA-4 blockade in lung cancer. Clones were sequenced by immunoSEQ multiplex PCR, and TCRdb holds only the in-frame ones, with some missing. The sample includes about 51,000 clones, 79% seen only once; the top ten take about 9%. This sample comprised peripheral blood, obtained from a patient treated with radiotherapy plus ipilimumab. These receptors originate from a human donor with non-small cell lung cancer who had a complete response to radiotherapy plus ipilimumab.

The chain combines TRBV30 with TRBJ2-1; TRBD2 matches 8 bases. The CDR3 consists of 14 residues. Germline CDR1 and CDR2: GTSNPN and SVGIG (reference sequence). The trim removed 0 bases at V and 3 bases at J, leaving 1 base unmatched. The CDR3: CAWSVLADYNEQFF. Written as DNA, the CDR3 is TGTGCCTGGAGTGTACTAGCGGACTACAATGAGCAGTTCTTC.

This clone was seen just once. V is TRBV7-2 and J is TRBJ1-3; D is unresolved. The CDR3 has 14 amino acids. The V end lost 2 bases, the J end lost 0 bases, and 5 bases lay between the germline ends. Germline CDR1 reads SGHTA; CDR2 reads FQGNSA. CDR3 amino acids: CASSLLSSGNTIYF. The CDR3 coding sequence is TGTGCCAGCAGCTTACTCAGCTCTGGAAACACCATATATTTT.

V usage is TRBV9 and J usage is TRBJ1-5; D gene ambiguous. The CDR3 sequence is 13 residues long. Trimming pared 0 bases from V and 4 bases from J, leaving 5 bases between. Germline V gene lookup returns CDR1 SGDLS and CDR2 YYNGEE. CDR3 nucleotide sequence: TGTGCCAGCAGCGTAGATCCGAATCAGCCCCAGCATTTT. This translates into CASSVDPNQPQHF.

J is TRBJ2-1 and V is TRBV25-1; D gene unclear. V lost 4 bases to trimming and J lost 0 bases, with 7 bases between them. CDR3 length equals 14 residues. Germline CDR1 MGHDK, CDR2 SYGVNS. CDR3 amino acids: CASSGEVSYNEQFF. In DNA, the CDR3 is TGTGCCAGCAGTGGAGAGGTCTCCTACAATGAGCAGTTCTTC.

For the CDR3, the DNA is TGTGCCAGCAGCTTAGACCCGAGGTGGAACACTGAAGCTTTCTTT. Protein sequence: CASSLDPRWNTEAFF. The chain is built from TRBV11-3 and TRBJ1-1; D ambiguous. The length of the CDR3 is 15 residues. The V end was cut by 0 bases, the J end by 1 base, with 9 bases between. The germline CDR1 and CDR2 sequences are SGHNT and YENEEA.

The J gene is TRBJ2-3, the V gene TRBV2; D is possibly TRBD1 (6 bases). The V gene lost 7 bases and the J gene lost 1 base, with 9 bases spanning the gap. The CDR3 loop spans 13 amino acids. Looked up from germline, CDR1 is SNHLY and CDR2 is FYNNEI. The CDR3: CASIPGGTDTQYF. CDR3 in DNA: TGTGCCAGCATCCCAGGGGGCACAGATACGCAGTATTTT.

This clone has a single count. The genes are TRBV4-1 and TRBJ2-5, with 7 nucleotides matching TRBD2. The J segment lost 4 bases and the V segment lost 0 bases, leaving 5 bases of the junction unmatched. This CDR3 contains 15 residues. CDR1 MGHRA and CDR2 YSYEKL come from the germline V gene. As DNA, the CDR3 is TGCGCCAGCAGCCAAGATGGTACGGGGGGAGAGACCCAGTACTTC. It yields the protein CASSQDGTGGETQYF.

In this sample, this clone turned up a few times. The chain joins TRBV5-1 to TRBJ1-3, with TRBD1 matching 8 bases. V was clipped by 4 bases and J by 0 bases; unmatched bases: 15. The germline gives CDR1 SGHRS, CDR2 YFSETQ. CDR3 length: 19 amino acids. The CDR3 is CASSADGQGAFSSGNTIYF. The CDR3, as DNA: TGCGCCAGCAGCGCGGACGGACAGGGCGCTTTTTCCTCTGGAAACACCATATATTTT.

This rearrangement joins TRBV19 to TRBJ1-2; 7 nucleotides agree with TRBD1. V lost 3 bases and J lost 4; bases outside the gene matches: 5. Germline loops: CDR1 LNHDA, CDR2 SQIVND (reference sequence). This CDR3 has 14 amino acids. The CDR3 region is CASSIGQATYGYTF. CDR3 nucleotide sequence: TGTGCCAGTAGTATCGGACAGGCGACCTATGGCTACACCTTC. Together with reference TRBV19 and TRBJ1-2, the CDR3 gives the full variable domain: DGGITQSPKYLFRKEGQNVTLSCEQNLNHDAMYWYRQDPGQGLRLIYYSQIVNDFQKGDIAEGYSVSREKKESFPLTVTSAQKNPTAFYLCASSIGQATYGYTFGSGTRLTVV.

This clone was detected once. V usage is TRBV13 and J usage is TRBJ1-2, with D possibly matching TRBD1 (5 bases). The CDR3 is made up of 15 amino acids. The V gene's germline CDR1 is PRHDT and CDR2 FYEKMQ (reference sequence). Trimming took 3 bases from V and 3 from J, leaving 14 bases between them. CDR3 in DNA: TGTGCCAGCAGCTTTTACGGGGGGGAAGACTATGGCTACACCTTC. Residues: CASSFYGGEDYGYTF.

The chain is built from TRBV19 and TRBJ1-1, with D possibly matching TRBD1 (5 bases). Trimming took off 0 bases at V and 8 bases at J, with 10 bases between the two ends. In germline, CDR1 is LNHDA, CDR2 SQIVND (reference sequence). This CDR3 comprises 13 residues. The CDR3, as DNA: TGTGCCAGTAGTATAGAGGGGCAAAGCGAAGCTTTCTTT. It translates to CASSIEGQSEAFF.

With respect to this clone: Sequence at one end of the junction differs from germline and may be a read error. This sequence joins TRBV4-3 and TRBJ2-4; 7 nucleotides align to TRBD1. Germline V gene data show CDR1 as LGHNA and CDR2 as YSLEER. The CDR3 is 13 amino acids. The CDR3 is CASSVSQGDIQHF. In nucleotides, the CDR3 is TGCGCCAGCAGCGTCAGCCAGGGGGACATTCAGCACTTC.

The chain links TRBV6-6 to TRBJ1-2; 7 bases map to TRBD1. The CDR3 covers 15 residues. CDR1 is MNHNY, CDR2 SVGAGI, per germline (reference sequence). Trimming at V came to 9 bases and at J to 4 bases, leaving 14 bases not matched to a gene. CDR3 nucleotides: TGTGCCAGTTCCCTTCGGACAGGAAATTTCTATGGCTACACCTTC. Its protein is CASSLRTGNFYGYTF.

This clone has just one count. The genes are TRBV7-2 and TRBJ1-5; 9 positions agree with TRBD1. The ends lost 4 bases at V and 4 bases at J; junction bases unmatched: 2. Germline-derived CDR1 and CDR2 are SGHTA and FQGNSA. The CDR3 loop spans 14 amino acids. The chain's CDR3 is CASSSGTGNQPQHF. The CDR3 DNA reads as TGTGCCAGCAGCTCCGGGACAGGGAATCAGCCCCAGCATTTT.